This T cell receptor (beta chain) was recorded in a study of post-analysis software for immune sequencing data. Study in general: Courses of disease covered relapsing-remitting, secondary progressive and progressive-relapsing multiple sclerosis. Study-wide findings and caveats: Among multiple sclerosis patients, normalized Chao1 diversity was significantly below that of controls. Patients carried five TRBV segments more frequently than controls did, and TRBV5-6, TRBV5-1 and TRBV20-1 were among them.

There are a few counts of this clonotype. Its specificity is unknown. Each TCR beta cDNA library carried unique molecular identifiers. Some 500,000 cDNA molecules were recovered from an input of about 0.9 to 10 million T cells. TCRdb processed the PCR reads anew with MiXCR; each CDR3 protein has one entry. The sample lists roughly 430,000 distinct CDR3 sequences; approximately 37% were seen once. Germline V lookup: CDR1 SGHDN, CDR2 FVKESK. The CDR3 runs to 13 residues. Between the trimmed V and J ends, which lost 0 bases and 8 bases, there was a span of 8 bases. The sequenced sample was blood. The source is a girl aged 2-10 years with multiple sclerosis. The chain uses TRBV14 and TRBJ2-1; D perhaps matches TRBD2 (6 bases). CDR3 bases: TGTGCCAGCAGCCAAGAAGGAGGGGATGAGCAGTTCTTC. It translates to CASSQEGGDEQFF.